This is a list of T cell receptor beta chains from one sample in a study of CD8 T cells in Susac syndrome. TCRdb passed the immunoSEQ multiplex PCR reads through MiXCR, listing each CDR3 protein once. The sample contains about 190,000 distinct CDR3 sequences, approximately 95% of which appear only once. Sequenced input: CD8+ T cells from PBMCs. The source of these receptors is a human donor with Susac syndrome. Both conserved end residues are part of each CDR3.

CDR3 protein: CASSLTPGLVPHEQYF
V gene: TRBV7-3

CDR3 protein: CSATRQGMTDTQYF
V gene: TRBV20-1

CDR3 protein: CASSLGHGSYEQYF
V gene: TRBV7-9

CDR3 protein: CASSKMDIRNTIYF
V gene: TRBV12-3/TRBV12-4

CDR3 protein: CASSLYPRGELFF
V gene: TRBV7-2

CDR3 protein: CASSLGSYNQPQHF
V gene: TRBV7-9

CDR3 protein: CASSQAGTISSYEQYF
V gene: TRBV4-1

CDR3 protein: CASSLTGDGYTEAFF
V gene: TRBV4-1

CDR3 protein: CASSEARGYGYTF
V gene: TRBV2

CDR3 protein: CASTASGGGTDTQYF
V gene: TRBV12-3/TRBV12-4

CDR3 protein: CSASGQGAGANVLTF
V gene: TRBV20-1

CDR3 protein: CASSQSLTSGAYEQYF
V gene: TRBV23-1

CDR3 protein: CASSFSGGTDQPQHF
V gene: TRBV7-9

CDR3 protein: CASSYGKDGGQPQHF
V gene: TRBV12-3/TRBV12-4

CDR3 protein: CSASPRGPLSYEQYF
V gene: TRBV20-1

CDR3 protein: CAQGRGGPDEQFF
V gene: TRBV30

CDR3 protein: CASSRDFQETQYF
V gene: TRBV5-6

CDR3 protein: CASSSGLAGGRSYEQYF
V gene: TRBV13

CDR3 protein: CASSLQGLGNTEAFF
V gene: TRBV5-6

CDR3 protein: CASTTTEYEQYF
V gene: TRBV28

CDR3 protein: CSAGGRGLAEAFF
V gene: TRBV29-1

CDR3 protein: CASSFWGASQPQHF
V gene: TRBV27

CDR3 protein: CASAIPGQDGDEQYF
V gene: TRBV28

CDR3 protein: CATEVTTGYGTDTQYF
V gene: TRBV10-3

CDR3 protein: CATSDFRGTGRNTGELFF
V gene: TRBV24-1

CDR3 protein: CASSTGQGRWEQYF
V gene: TRBV28

CDR3 protein: CASSPGTQNTGELFF
V gene: TRBV12-3/TRBV12-4

CDR3 protein: CASRIGDYQPQHF
V gene: TRBV19

CDR3 protein: CASSQEGVLKGGAFF
V gene: TRBV4-1

CDR3 protein: CAISDQGEALSYEQYF
V gene: TRBV10-3

CDR3 protein: CAISDGGEVETQYF
V gene: TRBV10-3